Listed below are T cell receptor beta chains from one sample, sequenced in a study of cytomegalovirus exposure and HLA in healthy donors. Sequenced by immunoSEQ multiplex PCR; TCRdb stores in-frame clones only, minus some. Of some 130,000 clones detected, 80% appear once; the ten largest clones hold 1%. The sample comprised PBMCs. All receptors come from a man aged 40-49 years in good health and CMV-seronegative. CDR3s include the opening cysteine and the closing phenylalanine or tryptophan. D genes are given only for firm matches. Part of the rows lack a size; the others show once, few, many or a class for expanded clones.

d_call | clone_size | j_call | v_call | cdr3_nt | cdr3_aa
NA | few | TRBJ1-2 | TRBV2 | TGTGCCAGCAGTGAAGTGGACAGAACTAACTATGGCTACACCTTC | CASSEVDRTNYGYTF
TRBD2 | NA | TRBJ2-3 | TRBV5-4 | TGTGCCAGCACTAGAGGCGCGGGAGTGGGGGGAACAGATACGCAGTATTTT | CASTRGAGVGGTDTQYF
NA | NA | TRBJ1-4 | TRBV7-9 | TGTGCCAGCAGCCCCCGACAGAACAATGAAAAACTGTTTTTT | CASSPRQNNEKLFF
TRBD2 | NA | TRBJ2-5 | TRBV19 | TGTGCCAGTAGCCGACTAGCCCGCGGAGAGACCCAGTACTTC | CASSRLARGETQYF
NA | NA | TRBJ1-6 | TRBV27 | TGTGCCAGCAGTTACGGGGGAGAGAATTCACCCCTCCACTTT | CASSYGGENSPLHF
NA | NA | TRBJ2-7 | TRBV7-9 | TGTGCCACAACGGACAGTCTCGAGCAGTACTTC | CATTDSLEQYF
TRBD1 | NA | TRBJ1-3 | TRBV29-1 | TGCAGCGCCGGGACAGGTGTAAACTCTGGAAACACCATATATTTT | CSAGTGVNSGNTIYF
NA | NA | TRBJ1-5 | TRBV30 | TGTGCCTGGAGCCAGGATTATAGCAATCAGCCCCAGCATTTT | CAWSQDYSNQPQHF
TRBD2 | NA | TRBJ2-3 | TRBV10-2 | TGCGCCAGCCTAGCGGGAGGAATCACAGATACGCAGTATTTT | CASLAGGITDTQYF
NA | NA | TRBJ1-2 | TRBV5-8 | TGTGCCAGCAGCCCCGGGGGATCCTCTTATGGCTACACCTTC | CASSPGGSSYGYTF
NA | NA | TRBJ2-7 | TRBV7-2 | TGTGCCAGCAGCCCCGGGACACACGAGCAGTACTTC | CASSPGTHEQYF
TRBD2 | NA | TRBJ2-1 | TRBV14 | TGTGCCAGCAGCCTGGGACTAGCGCAAAATGAGCAGTTCTTC | CASSLGLAQNEQFF
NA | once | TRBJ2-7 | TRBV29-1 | TGCAGCGTTGGCATACTCGGGTACGAGCAGTACTTC | CSVGILGYEQYF
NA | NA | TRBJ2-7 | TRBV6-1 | TGTGCCAGCAGTGGACCGGGACACGTCTACGAGCAGTACTTC | CASSGPGHVYEQYF
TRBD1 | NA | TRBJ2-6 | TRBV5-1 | TGCGCCAGCAGCACAGGGGGCTCTGGGGCCAACGTCCTGACTTTC | CASSTGGSGANVLTF
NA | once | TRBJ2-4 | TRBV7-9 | TGTGCCAGCAGCCTGACAGAAAACATTCAGTACTTC | CASSLTENIQYF
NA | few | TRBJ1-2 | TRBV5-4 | TGTGCCAGCAGCTTGGCAGGGAACTATGGCTACACCTTC | CASSLAGNYGYTF
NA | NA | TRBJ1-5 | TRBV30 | TGTGCCTCAGGATTGGGGCAGGGGAACCAGCCCCAGCATTTT | CASGLGQGNQPQHF
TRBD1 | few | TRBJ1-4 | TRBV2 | TGTGCCAGCAGTCAAACCGGGACAGGGAGTGAAAAACTGTTTTTT | CASSQTGTGSEKLFF
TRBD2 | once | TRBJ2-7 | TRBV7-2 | TGTGCCAGCAGCTTAGCAATTGGCGGGACTACTTCAGCCTACGAGCAGTACTTC | CASSLAIGGTTSAYEQYF
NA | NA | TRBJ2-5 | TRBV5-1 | TGCGCCAGCAGCTTAACAGGCCAGGGGGAGACCCAGTACTTC | CASSLTGQGETQYF
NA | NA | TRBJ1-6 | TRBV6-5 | TGTGCCAGCAGCCCCCTTAATTCACCCCTCCACTTT | CASSPLNSPLHF
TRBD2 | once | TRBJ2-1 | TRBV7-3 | TGTGCCAGCAGCCTATGGAGCGGGAACTCCTACAATGAGCAGTTCTTC | CASSLWSGNSYNEQFF
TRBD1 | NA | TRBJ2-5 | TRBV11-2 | TGTGCCAGCAGCTCCCACAGGGGCCCAAAAGAGACCCAGTACTTC | CASSSHRGPKETQYF
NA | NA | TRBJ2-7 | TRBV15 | TGTGCCACCAGCAGAGATCTTAGGGCAAGTGGAGGCCACGAGCAGTACTTC | CATSRDLRASGGHEQYF
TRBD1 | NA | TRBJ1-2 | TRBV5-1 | TGCGCCAGCAGTTCCGGACAGGGTGACGGCTATGGCTACACCTTC | CASSSGQGDGYGYTF
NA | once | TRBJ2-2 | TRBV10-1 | TGCGCCAGCAGTGTTGAGCGGAGCACCGGGGAGCTGTTTTTT | CASSVERSTGELFF
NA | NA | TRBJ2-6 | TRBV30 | TGTGCCTGGAGTGTAGCCTCTGGGGCCAACGTCCTGACTTTC | CAWSVASGANVLTF
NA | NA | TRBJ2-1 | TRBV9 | TGTGCCAGCAGCGTAAACCCACAGGGCTACAATGAGCAGTTCTTC | CASSVNPQGYNEQFF
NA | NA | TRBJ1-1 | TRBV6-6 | TGTGCCAGCAGTTACTCAATTAGCACTGAAGCTTTCTTT | CASSYSISTEAFF
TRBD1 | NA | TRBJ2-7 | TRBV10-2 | TGCGCCAGCAGTGAGGGACAGGGAAAGCCGGCGCACTACGAGCAGTACTTC | CASSEGQGKPAHYEQYF
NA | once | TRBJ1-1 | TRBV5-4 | TGTGCCAGCTCCCTAAGGCCAGGGAAAACGAACACTGAAGCTTTCTTT | CASSLRPGKTNTEAFF
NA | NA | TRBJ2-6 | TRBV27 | TGTGCCAGCAGCCTCGCAGGGCCTGGGGCCAACGTCCTGACTTTC | CASSLAGPGANVLTF
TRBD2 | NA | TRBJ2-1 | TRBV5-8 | TGTGCCAGCAACTACTGGACTAGCGGGAGGGCCGGGAATGAGCAGTTCTTC | CASNYWTSGRAGNEQFF
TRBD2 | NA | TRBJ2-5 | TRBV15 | TGTGCCACCAGCGGCGGGGGGGCAACAGAGACCCAGTACTTC | CATSGGGATETQYF
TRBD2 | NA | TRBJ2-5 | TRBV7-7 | TGTGCCAGCAGCTTCCGGGCCAGCGGGGCCCAAGAGACCCAGTACTTC | CASSFRASGAQETQYF